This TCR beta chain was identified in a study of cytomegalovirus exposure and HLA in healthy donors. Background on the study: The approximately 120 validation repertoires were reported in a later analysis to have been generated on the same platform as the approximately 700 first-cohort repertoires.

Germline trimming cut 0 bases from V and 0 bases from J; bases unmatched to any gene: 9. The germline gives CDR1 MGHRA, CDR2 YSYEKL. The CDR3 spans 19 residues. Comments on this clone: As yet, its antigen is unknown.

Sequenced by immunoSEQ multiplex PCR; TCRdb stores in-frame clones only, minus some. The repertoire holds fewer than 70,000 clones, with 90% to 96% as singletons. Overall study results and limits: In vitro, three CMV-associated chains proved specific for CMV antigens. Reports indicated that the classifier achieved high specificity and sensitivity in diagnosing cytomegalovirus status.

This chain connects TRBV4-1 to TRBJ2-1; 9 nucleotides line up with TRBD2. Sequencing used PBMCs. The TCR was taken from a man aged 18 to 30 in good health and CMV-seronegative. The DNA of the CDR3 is TGCGCCAGCAGCCAAGATCGGGTTAATAGCGGGAGCTCCTACAATGAGCAGTTCTTC. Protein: CASSQDRVNSGSSYNEQFF.